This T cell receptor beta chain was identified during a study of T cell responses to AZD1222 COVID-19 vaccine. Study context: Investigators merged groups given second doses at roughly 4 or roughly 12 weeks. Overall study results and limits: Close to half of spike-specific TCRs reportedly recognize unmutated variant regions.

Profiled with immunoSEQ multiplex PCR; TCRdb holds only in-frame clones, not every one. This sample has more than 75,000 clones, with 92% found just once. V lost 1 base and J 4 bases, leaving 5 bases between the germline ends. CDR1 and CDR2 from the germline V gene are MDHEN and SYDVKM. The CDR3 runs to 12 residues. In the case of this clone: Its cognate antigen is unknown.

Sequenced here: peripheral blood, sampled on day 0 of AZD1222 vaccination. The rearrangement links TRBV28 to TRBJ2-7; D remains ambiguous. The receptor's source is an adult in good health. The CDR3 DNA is TGTGCCAGCAGTTTATACATTTACGAGCAGTACTTC. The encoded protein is CASSLYIYEQYF.